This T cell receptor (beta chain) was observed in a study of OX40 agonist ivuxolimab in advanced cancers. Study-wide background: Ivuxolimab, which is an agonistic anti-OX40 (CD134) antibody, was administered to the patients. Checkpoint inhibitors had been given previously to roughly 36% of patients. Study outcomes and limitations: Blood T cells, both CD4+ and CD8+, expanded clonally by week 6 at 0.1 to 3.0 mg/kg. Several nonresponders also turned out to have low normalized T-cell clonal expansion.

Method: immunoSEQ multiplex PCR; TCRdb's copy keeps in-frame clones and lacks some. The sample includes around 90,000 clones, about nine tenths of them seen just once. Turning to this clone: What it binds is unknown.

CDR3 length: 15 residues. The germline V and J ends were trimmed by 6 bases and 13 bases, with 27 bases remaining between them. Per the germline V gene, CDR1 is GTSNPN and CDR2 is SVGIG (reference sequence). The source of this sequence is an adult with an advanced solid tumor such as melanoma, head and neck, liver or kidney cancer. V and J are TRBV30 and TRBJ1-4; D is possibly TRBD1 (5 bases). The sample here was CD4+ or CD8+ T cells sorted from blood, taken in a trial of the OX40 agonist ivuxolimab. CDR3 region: CACRAAGHRRERLFF. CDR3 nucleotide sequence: TGTGCCTGCCGGGCGGCGGGGCATCGACGTGAACGACTGTTTTTT.